This record covers a single TCR beta chain. The antigen remains undetermined. The data were obtained in a study of T cell responses to AZD1222 COVID-19 vaccine. Study conclusions and caveats: Regions left unmutated in variants are reportedly the target of nearly half of spike-specific TCRs. In all cases, repertoires were sampled only after the peak T cell response. Clonal diversity may have been underestimated, and the donors were mostly white British, with more females than males.

Generated by immunoSEQ multiplex PCR, the TCRdb table keeps only in-frame clones and is missing some. The repertoire holds 150,000 to 200,000 clones, with 92% as singletons. The sample consisted of peripheral blood, taken on day 0 of AZD1222 vaccination. The sequence was collected from an adult in good health.

CDR3 sequence (DNA): TGCGCCAGCAGCCCCACAGAGGGCGGCTACACCTTC. It encodes CASSPTEGGYTF. The chain couples TRBV5-1 to TRBJ1-2, with D unresolved. The CDR3 has 12 amino acids. Germline CDR1 and CDR2: SGHRS and YFSETQ. The germline V and J ends were trimmed by 4 bases and 8 bases, with 12 bases remaining between them.